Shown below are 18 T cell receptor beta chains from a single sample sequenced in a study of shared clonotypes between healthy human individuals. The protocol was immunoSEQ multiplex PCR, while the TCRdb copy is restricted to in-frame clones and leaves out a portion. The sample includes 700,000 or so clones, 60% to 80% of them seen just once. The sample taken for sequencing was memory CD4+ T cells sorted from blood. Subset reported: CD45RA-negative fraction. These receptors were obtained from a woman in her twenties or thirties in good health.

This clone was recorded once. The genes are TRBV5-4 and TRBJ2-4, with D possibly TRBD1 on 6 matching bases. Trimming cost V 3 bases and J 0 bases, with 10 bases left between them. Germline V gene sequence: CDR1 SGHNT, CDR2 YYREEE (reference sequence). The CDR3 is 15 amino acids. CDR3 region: CASSSRRGAKNIQYF. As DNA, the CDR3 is TGTGCCAGCAGCTCCCGCAGGGGAGCCAAAAACATTCAGTACTTC.

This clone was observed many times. CDR3 residues: CASSLSAGGDYYGYTF. The CDR3 DNA sequence: TGTGCCAGCAGTTTATCGGCAGGGGGCGACTACTATGGCTACACCTTC. V gene TRBV27 combines with J gene TRBJ1-2; 8 bases map to TRBD1. The germline V gene encodes CDR1 MNHEY and CDR2 SMNVEV (reference sequence). The CDR3 loop spans 16 amino acids. J gave up 3 bases and V 0 bases, and 6 bases lay outside the gene matches.

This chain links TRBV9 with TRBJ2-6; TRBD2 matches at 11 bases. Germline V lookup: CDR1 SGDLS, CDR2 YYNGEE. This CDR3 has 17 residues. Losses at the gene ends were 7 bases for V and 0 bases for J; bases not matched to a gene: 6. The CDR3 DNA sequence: TGTGCCAGCCCTAGACTAGCGGGGCCCTCTGGGGCCAACGTCCTGACTTTC. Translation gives CASPRLAGPSGANVLTF.

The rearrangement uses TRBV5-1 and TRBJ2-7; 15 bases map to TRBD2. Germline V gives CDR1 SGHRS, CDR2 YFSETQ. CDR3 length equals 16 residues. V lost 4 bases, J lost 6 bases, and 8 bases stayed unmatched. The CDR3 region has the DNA TGCGCCAGCAGCCATGGACTAGCGGGAGGGCCGGGCGAGCAGTACTTC. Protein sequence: CASSHGLAGGPGEQYF.

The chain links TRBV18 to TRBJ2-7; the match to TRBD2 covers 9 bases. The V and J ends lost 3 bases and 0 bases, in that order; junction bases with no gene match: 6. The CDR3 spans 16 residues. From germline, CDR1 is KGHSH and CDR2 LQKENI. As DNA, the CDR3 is TGTGCCAGCTCACCGGTTAGCGGGAGAACCTCCTACGAGCAGTACTTC. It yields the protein CASSPVSGRTSYEQYF.

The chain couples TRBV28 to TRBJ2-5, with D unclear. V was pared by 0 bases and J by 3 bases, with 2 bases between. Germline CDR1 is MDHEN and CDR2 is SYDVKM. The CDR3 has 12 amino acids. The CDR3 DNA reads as TGTGCCAGCAGTTTATGGGAAGAGACCCAGTACTTC. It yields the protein CASSLWEETQYF.

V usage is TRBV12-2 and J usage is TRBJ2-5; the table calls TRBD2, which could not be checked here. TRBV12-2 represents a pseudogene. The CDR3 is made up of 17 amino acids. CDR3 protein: CASRHPSGQAGQETQYF. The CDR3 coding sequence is TGTGCAAGTCGCCATCCGAGCGGGCAGGCAGGCCAAGAGACCCAGTACTTC.

The CDR3 reads CASSQEGRPGRNEQFF. The CDR3 coding sequence is TGCGCCAGCAGCCAAGAGGGTCGGCCAGGCCGGAATGAGCAGTTCTTC. This chain links TRBV4-1 with TRBJ2-1; D call uncertain. Germline V gene lookup returns CDR1 MGHRA and CDR2 YSYEKL. With 0 bases removed from V and 7 bases from J, the gap between germline ends came to 16 bases. This CDR3 spans 16 amino acids.

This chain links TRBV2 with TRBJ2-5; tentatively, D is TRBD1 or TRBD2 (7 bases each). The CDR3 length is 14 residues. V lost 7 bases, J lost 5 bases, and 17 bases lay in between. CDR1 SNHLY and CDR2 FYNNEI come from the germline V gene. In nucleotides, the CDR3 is TGTGCCAGCATCGAACAGGGGCGGGGGGAGACCCAGTACTTC. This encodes CASIEQGRGETQYF.

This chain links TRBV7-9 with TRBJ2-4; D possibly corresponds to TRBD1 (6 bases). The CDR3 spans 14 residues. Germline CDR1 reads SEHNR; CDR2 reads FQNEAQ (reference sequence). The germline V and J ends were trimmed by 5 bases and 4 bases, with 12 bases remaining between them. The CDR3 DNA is TGTGCCAGCAGCCCGGGACAAGAGAAAAACATTCAGTACTTC. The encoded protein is CASSPGQEKNIQYF.

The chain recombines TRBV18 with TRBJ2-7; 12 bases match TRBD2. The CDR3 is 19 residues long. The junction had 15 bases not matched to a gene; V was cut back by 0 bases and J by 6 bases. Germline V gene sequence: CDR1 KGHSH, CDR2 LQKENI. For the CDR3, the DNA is TGTGCCAGCTCACCACCGGGAGCTAGACTAGCGGGAGCCGGTAGCGAGCAGTACTTC. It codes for CASSPPGARLAGAGSEQYF. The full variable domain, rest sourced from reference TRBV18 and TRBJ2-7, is NAGVMQNPRHLVRRRGQEARLRCSPMKGHSHVYWYRQLPEEGLKFMVYLQKENIIDESGMPKERFSAEFPKEGPSILRIQQVVRGDSAAYFCASSPPGARLAGAGSEQYFGPGTRLTVT.

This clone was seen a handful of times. The chain's CDR3 is CATTKRSGSSYEQYF. For the CDR3, the DNA is TGTGCCACCACCAAAAGGAGCGGAAGCTCCTACGAGCAGTACTTC. V gene TRBV6-1 combines with J gene TRBJ2-7, with D possibly matching TRBD2 (5 bases). The V end lost 10 bases, the J end lost 0 bases, and 19 bases lay between the germline ends. CDR1 is MNHNS, CDR2 SASEGT, per germline. CDR3 length equals 15 residues.

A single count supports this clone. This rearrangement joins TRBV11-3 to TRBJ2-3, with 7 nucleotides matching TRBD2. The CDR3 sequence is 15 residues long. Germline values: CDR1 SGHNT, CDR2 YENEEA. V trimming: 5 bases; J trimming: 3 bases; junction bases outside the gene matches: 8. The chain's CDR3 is CASSPSGVGTDTQYF. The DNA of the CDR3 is TGTGCCAGCAGCCCCAGCGGGGTCGGGACAGATACGCAGTATTTT.

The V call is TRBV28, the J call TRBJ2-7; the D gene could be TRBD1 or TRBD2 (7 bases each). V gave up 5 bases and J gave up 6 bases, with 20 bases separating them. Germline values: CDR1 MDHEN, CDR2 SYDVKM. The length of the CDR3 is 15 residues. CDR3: CASSPGGVVRGEQYF. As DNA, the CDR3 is TGTGCCAGCAGTCCAGGGGGGGTAGTACGGGGCGAGCAGTACTTC.

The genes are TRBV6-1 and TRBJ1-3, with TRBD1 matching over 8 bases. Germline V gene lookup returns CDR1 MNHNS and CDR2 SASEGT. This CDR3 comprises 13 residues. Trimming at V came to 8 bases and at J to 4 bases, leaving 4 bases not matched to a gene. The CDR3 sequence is CASVGQGGNTIYF. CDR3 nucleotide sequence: TGTGCCAGCGTAGGACAGGGAGGAAACACCATATATTTT.

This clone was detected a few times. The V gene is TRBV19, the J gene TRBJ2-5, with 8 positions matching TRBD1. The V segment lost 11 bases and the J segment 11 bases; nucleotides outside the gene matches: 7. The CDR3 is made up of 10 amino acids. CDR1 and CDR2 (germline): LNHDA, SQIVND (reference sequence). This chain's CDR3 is CAQGRTGQYF. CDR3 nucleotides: TGTGCCCAAGGCAGGACAGGGCAGTACTTC.

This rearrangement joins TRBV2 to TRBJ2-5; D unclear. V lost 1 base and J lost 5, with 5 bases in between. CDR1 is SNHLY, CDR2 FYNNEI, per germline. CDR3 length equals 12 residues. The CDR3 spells CASSEVWETQYF. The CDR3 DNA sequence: TGTGCCAGCAGTGAAGTCTGGGAGACCCAGTACTTC. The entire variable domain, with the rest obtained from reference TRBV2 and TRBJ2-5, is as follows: EPEVTQTPSHQVTQMGQEVILRCVPISNHLYFYWYRQILGQKVEFLVSFYNNEISEKSEIFDDQFSVERPDGSNFTLKIRSTKLEDSAMYFCASSEVWETQYFGPGTRLLVL.

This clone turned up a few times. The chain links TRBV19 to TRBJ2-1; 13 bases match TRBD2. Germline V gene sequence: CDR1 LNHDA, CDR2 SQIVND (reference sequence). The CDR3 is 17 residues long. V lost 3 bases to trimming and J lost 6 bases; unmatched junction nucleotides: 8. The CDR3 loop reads CASSIRQLAGGPNEQFF. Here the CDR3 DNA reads TGTGCCAGTAGTATCCGACAACTAGCGGGAGGGCCCAATGAGCAGTTCTTC.